This TCR beta chain was retrieved from a study of identical twins. The CDR3 extends over 15 amino acids. Germline lookup yields CDR1 SGDLS and CDR2 YYNGEE. With 2 bases removed from V and 2 bases from J, the gap between germline ends came to 13 bases. From the 5' RACE reads, TCRdb called clonotypes with MiXCR, one entry per CDR3 protein. The table lists around 450,000 distinct CDR3 sequences, 14% of them singletons. These data also formed part of another study, on yellow fever vaccine responses in identical twins.

This sequence was found in a woman younger than 35 in good health. V and J are TRBV9 and TRBJ2-5; D remains ambiguous. Sequencing used CD4+ T cells sorted from blood. In DNA form, the CDR3 reads TGTGCCAGCAGCGTTCGCCCAACTTCTCAAGAGACCCAGTACTTC. It yields the protein CASSVRPTSQETQYF.